A single sample gave rise to the 2 T cell receptor beta chains below, sequenced in a study of cytomegalovirus exposure and HLA in healthy donors. Use of 60 Vbeta and 13 Jbeta primers characterized the PCR. Sequenced by immunoSEQ multiplex PCR; TCRdb stores in-frame clones only, minus some. The sample carries 100,000 to 150,000 clones, around two thirds recorded once. Sequenced sample: PBMCs. The receptors come from a woman in her thirties or forties in good health and CMV-seronegative.

In this sample, this clone turned up a few times. V usage is TRBV25-1 and J usage is TRBJ1-6; D might be TRBD1 (5 bases). This CDR3 is built from 18 residues. Germline V CDR1 and CDR2: MGHDK, SYGVNS. The germline V and J ends were trimmed by 2 bases and 7 bases, with 21 bases remaining between them. CDR3 amino acids: CASSEISRRQPKNSPLHF. CDR3 bases: TGTGCCAGCAGTGAAATATCACGGAGACAGCCGAAAAATTCACCCCTCCACTTT.

This chain uses TRBV7-9 with TRBJ1-5; perhaps TRBD1 as D (5 bases). Germline V gives CDR1 SEHNR, CDR2 FQNEAQ (reference sequence). Trimming took 4 bases from V and 2 from J, leaving 18 bases between them. This CDR3 is built from 17 residues. This chain's CDR3 is CASSSGPGLGGNQPQHF. The CDR3 DNA sequence: TGTGCCAGCAGCTCAGGCCCAGGGTTAGGGGGCAATCAGCCCCAGCATTTT. Filled out from reference TRBV7-9 and TRBJ1-5, the complete variable domain reads DTGVSQNPRHKITKRGQNVTFRCDPISEHNRLYWYRQTLGQGPEFLTYFQNEAQLEKSRLLSDRFSAERPKGSFSTLEIQRTEQGDSAMYLCASSSGPGLGGNQPQHFGDGTRLSIL.